This is a list of T cell receptor beta chains from one sample in a study of OX40 agonist ivuxolimab in advanced cancers. The table came from immunoSEQ multiplex PCR; TCRdb's copy has only in-frame clones and leaves some out. The data hold about 41,000 clones, with more than 70% observed a single time. The sequences come from CD4+ or CD8+ T cells sorted from blood, collected in a trial of the OX40 agonist ivuxolimab. These receptors originate from an adult with an advanced solid tumor such as melanoma, head and neck, liver or kidney cancer. Each CDR3 is given with its conserved first and last residue. The order of the fields is CDR3 length, clone size, D gene, J gene, V gene, CDR3 DNA, CDR3 protein. The D gene is left open where the match is weak. Size values are once, few and many counts, or a class for expanded clones, and some rows have none.

length: 15
size: few
D: -
J: TRBJ1-1
V: TRBV4-1
DNA: TGCGCCAGCAGCCGCACCGGGGAGTTGAACACTGAAGCTTTCTTT
CDR3: CASSRTGELNTEAFF

length: 15
size: -
D: TRBD2
J: TRBJ2-2
V: TRBV15
DNA: TGTGCCACCAGCATAGGACTAGCGGGAGGCGGGGAGCTGTTTTTT
CDR3: CATSIGLAGGGELFF

length: 15
size: once
D: TRBD1
J: TRBJ1-5
V: TRBV7-2
DNA: TGTGCCAGCAGCTTAGACGGGACAGGGGTACAGCCCCAGCATTTT
CDR3: CASSLDGTGVQPQHF

length: 14
size: -
D: -
J: TRBJ1-2
V: TRBV12-5
DNA: TGTGCTAGTGGATATATGAGGGGTGTCTATGGCTACACCTTC
CDR3: CASGYMRGVYGYTF

length: 11
size: -
D: -
J: TRBJ1-4
V: TRBV21-1
DNA: TGTGCCAGGGCCGACCGGTTAGAACTGTTTTTT
CDR3: CARADRLELFF

length: 12
size: -
D: -
J: TRBJ2-7
V: TRBV7-2
DNA: TGTGCCAGCAGCCGGACCGACTACGAGCAGTACTTC
CDR3: CASSRTDYEQYF

length: 13
size: -
D: -
J: TRBJ1-1
V: TRBV11-3
DNA: TGTGCAACACTGGGGGCGAGGAACACTGAAGCTTTCTTT
CDR3: CATLGARNTEAFF

length: 13
size: once
D: -
J: TRBJ1-1
V: TRBV28
DNA: TGTGCCAGCAGTTCCACAGATAACACTGAAGCTTTCTTT
CDR3: CASSSTDNTEAFF

length: 14
size: -
D: -
J: TRBJ2-3
V: TRBV11-1
DNA: TGTGCCAGCAGCTTAGGGGGGTCGGGGGATACGCAGTATTTT
CDR3: CASSLGGSGDTQYF

length: 14
size: -
D: -
J: TRBJ2-5
V: TRBV5-6
DNA: TGTGCCAGCAGCCCAGGGGAAGTCCAAGAGACCCAGTACTTC
CDR3: CASSPGEVQETQYF

length: 13
size: -
D: -
J: TRBJ1-5
V: TRBV28
DNA: TGTGCCAGCAGTTCGGGGGGCAGTCAGCCCCAGCATTTT
CDR3: CASSSGGSQPQHF

length: 14
size: -
D: -
J: TRBJ2-5
V: TRBV11-2
DNA: TGTGCCAGCAGCTTAGATCTTCGGCAAGAGACCCAGTACTTC
CDR3: CASSLDLRQETQYF

length: 16
size: -
D: TRBD2
J: TRBJ2-2
V: TRBV10-3
DNA: TGTGCCATCAGTGAGACCACCCTAGCGGGAGAAGGGGAGCTGTTTTTT
CDR3: CAISETTLAGEGELFF

length: 15
size: -
D: TRBD2
J: TRBJ2-1
V: TRBV7-2
DNA: TGTGCCAGCAGGGTAAGCGGGATCTCCTACAATGAGCAGTTCTTC
CDR3: CASRVSGISYNEQFF

length: 14
size: -
D: -
J: TRBJ2-7
V: TRBV28
DNA: TGTGCCAGCAGTTTGGGCGGGATATTTTACGAGCAGTACTTC
CDR3: CASSLGGIFYEQYF

length: 14
size: -
D: TRBD2
J: TRBJ2-3
V: TRBV19
DNA: TGTGCCACCCAAGAGACTAGCATGTCGGATACGCAGTATTTT
CDR3: CATQETSMSDTQYF

length: 11
size: -
D: -
J: TRBJ2-7
V: TRBV20-1
DNA: TGCAGTGCTAGATTTCCTTACGAGCAGTACTTC
CDR3: CSARFPYEQYF

length: 15
size: once
D: -
J: TRBJ2-1
V: TRBV11-2
DNA: TGTGCCAGCAGCTTAGAAGGGACTCGGCCCAATGAGCAGTTCTTC
CDR3: CASSLEGTRPNEQFF

length: 15
size: -
D: -
J: TRBJ2-7
V: TRBV10-1
DNA: TGCGCCAGCAGTGCCCGGGTAGGGTCCTGGGACGAGCAGTACTTC
CDR3: CASSARVGSWDEQYF

length: 15
size: -
D: -
J: TRBJ2-1
V: TRBV18
DNA: TGTGCCAGCTCACCGGGGGGACACCCCGGGGGTGAGCAGTTCTTC
CDR3: CASSPGGHPGGEQFF

length: 15
size: -
D: -
J: TRBJ2-7
V: TRBV10-3
DNA: TGTGCCATCAGTGAAGGAGTGGTCCGAGACTACGAGCAGTACTTC
CDR3: CAISEGVVRDYEQYF

length: 14
size: -
D: -
J: TRBJ1-2
V: TRBV5-4
DNA: TGTGCCAGCAGCTTGGCTGGGGTGGGCTATGGCTACACCTTC
CDR3: CASSLAGVGYGYTF

length: 15
size: -
D: -
J: TRBJ2-2
V: TRBV5-5
DNA: TGTGCCAGCAGCTTGACTGGAGAGGTCACCGGGGAGCTGTTTTTT
CDR3: CASSLTGEVTGELFF